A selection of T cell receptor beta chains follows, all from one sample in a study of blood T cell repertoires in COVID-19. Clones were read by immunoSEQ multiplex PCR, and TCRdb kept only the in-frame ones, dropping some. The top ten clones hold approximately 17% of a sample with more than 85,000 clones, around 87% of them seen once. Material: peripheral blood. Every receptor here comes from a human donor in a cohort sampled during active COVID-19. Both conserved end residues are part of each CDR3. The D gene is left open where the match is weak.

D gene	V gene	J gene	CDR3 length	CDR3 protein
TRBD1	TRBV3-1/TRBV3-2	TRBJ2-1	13	CASSWRQGGEQFF
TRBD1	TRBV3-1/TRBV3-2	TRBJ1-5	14	CASSQGTGYQPQHF
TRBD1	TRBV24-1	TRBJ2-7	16	CATSDRSRTGIYEQYF
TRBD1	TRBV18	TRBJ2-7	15	CASSRTGASSYEQYF
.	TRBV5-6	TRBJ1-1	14	CASSFGTRGTEAFF
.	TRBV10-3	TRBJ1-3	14	CAIRETLGGNTIYF
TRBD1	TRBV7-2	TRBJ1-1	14	CASSQRDRGPFAFF
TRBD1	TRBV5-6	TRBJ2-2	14	CASSPGQDTGELFF
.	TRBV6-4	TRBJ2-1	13	CASADSSYNEQFF
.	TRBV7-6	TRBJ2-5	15	CASSSRTGYQETQYF
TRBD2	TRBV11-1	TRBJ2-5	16	CASSLALAGGQETQYF
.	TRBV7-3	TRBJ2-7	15	CASSPYSSSSYEQYF
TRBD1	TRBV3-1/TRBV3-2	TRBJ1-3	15	CASSRDRAKGNTIYF
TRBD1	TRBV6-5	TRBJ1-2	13	CASRRTGTDGYTF
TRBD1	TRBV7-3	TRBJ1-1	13	CASSPGTGGEAFF
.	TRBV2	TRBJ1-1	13	CASSEQGISEAFF
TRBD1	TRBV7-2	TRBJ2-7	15	CASSQGQGVTYEQYF
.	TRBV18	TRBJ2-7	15	CASSPSGGEVSEQYF
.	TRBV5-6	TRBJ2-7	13	CASSFPGTYEQYF
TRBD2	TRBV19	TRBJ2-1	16	CASSIRRGSSYNEQFF
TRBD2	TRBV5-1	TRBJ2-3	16	CASSLRTSGGGSKQYF
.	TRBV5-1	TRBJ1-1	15	CASKGVGRLNTEAFF
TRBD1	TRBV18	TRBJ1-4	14	CASSRRDSNEKLFF
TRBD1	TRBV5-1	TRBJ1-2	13	CASSPGQGYGYTF
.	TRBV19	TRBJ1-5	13	CASRATANQPQHF
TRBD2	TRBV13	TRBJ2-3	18	CASSILSGLAAFGDTQYF
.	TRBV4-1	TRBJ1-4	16	CASSHLMRARDEKLFF
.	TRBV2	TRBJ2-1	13	CASSRNSFDEQFF
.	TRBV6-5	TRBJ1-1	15	CASSYTSGIRTEAFF
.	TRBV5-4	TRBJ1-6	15	CASSLRGSYNSPLHF
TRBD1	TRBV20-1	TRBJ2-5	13	CSARGGQGETQYF
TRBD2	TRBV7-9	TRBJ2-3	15	CASSSRAGSTDTQYF
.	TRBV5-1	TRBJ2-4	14	CASSPGVAKNIQYF
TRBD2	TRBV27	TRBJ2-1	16	CASSLRGLAGYNEQFF
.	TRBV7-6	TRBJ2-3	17	CASSLGPGAASTDTQYF
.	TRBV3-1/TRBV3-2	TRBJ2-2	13	CASRLGAGGELFF
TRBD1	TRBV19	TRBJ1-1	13	CASGQGAITEAFF
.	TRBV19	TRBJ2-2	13	CASTPTGAGELFF
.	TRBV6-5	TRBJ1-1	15	CASSYSAGQRTEAFF
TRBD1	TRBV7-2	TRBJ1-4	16	CASRLPLGTGNEKLFF
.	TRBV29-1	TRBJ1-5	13	CSVGRLRGEPQHF